The 8 T cell receptor beta chains given below trace back to one sample, sequenced in a study of blood T cells in healthy people across ages. It was with a sample-barcoded 5' primer and a J-beta primer mix that a second PCR of roughly 7 to 12 cycles was run. TCRdb fed the 5' RACE reads into MiXCR, producing one record per CDR3 protein. The profile shows 1,300,000 or so distinct CDR3 sequences, roughly 59% of them singletons. Sequenced: blood. Receptors originate from a man in his late teens or twenties in good health.

This clonotype showed up just a few times. The chain couples TRBV29-1 to TRBJ2-7; no clear D gene. The CDR3 is 12 residues long. Trimming stripped 6 bases from V and 3 bases from J, with 12 bases between. Germline V gives CDR1 SQVTM, CDR2 ANQGSEA. In DNA, the CDR3 is TGCAGCGTGATGGATAGCTTCTACGAGCAGTACTTC. It specifies CSVMDSFYEQYF.

The chain links TRBV7-8 to TRBJ2-3; 11 bases fit TRBD1. CDR1 is SGHVS and CDR2 is FQNEAQ in the germline V gene. The CDR3 totals 17 residues. J was trimmed by 6 bases and V by 0 bases; bases with no gene match: 8. The CDR3 DNA sequence: TGTGCCAGCAGCTTAGCGATAGGACAGGGGGCGACCGATACGCAGTATTTT. This encodes CASSLAIGQGATDTQYF.

The gene calls are TRBV5-1 and TRBJ2-3; 7 bases match TRBD2. The CDR3 covers 16 residues. J lost 4 bases, V lost 5 bases, and 13 bases had no gene match. CDR1 SGHRS and CDR2 YFSETQ come from the germline V gene. Written as DNA, the CDR3 is TGCGCCAGCAGTTTGTGGGAGGGCCGAGGCCCAGATACGCAGTATTTT. This translates into CASSLWEGRGPDTQYF.

The V and J genes are TRBV5-1 and TRBJ2-5, with D hard to call. The CDR3 is 14 amino acids. Deletions cut 5 bases from V and 5 bases from J, with 16 bases between. Germline lookup yields CDR1 SGHRS and CDR2 YFSETQ. The CDR3 sequence is CASSSLTTIETQYF. The DNA of the CDR3 is TGCGCCAGCAGTAGCCTTACAACTATTGAGACCCAGTACTTC.

The chain links TRBV4-1 to TRBJ2-7; D might be TRBD1 (6 bases). The germline gives CDR1 MGHRA, CDR2 YSYEKL. This CDR3 region has 17 residues. With 4 bases removed from V and 0 bases from J, the gap between germline ends came to 19 bases. The CDR3 reads CASSPPFRDMGSYEQYF. The DNA of the CDR3 is TGCGCCAGCAGCCCCCCTTTCCGGGACATGGGCTCCTACGAGCAGTACTTC.

CDR3 amino acids: CASSEDQTGGYTF. CDR3 DNA: TGTGCCAGCAGTGAGGACCAGACGGGCGGCTACACCTTC. The chain uses TRBV6-1 and TRBJ1-2; D is uncertain. The CDR3 loop spans 13 amino acids. Germline V lookup: CDR1 MNHNS, CDR2 SASEGT. Trimming pared 3 bases from V and 8 bases from J, leaving 13 bases between.

The V call is TRBV7-2, the J call TRBJ2-3; D is perhaps TRBD1 (6 bases). Germline CDR1 SGHTA, CDR2 FQGNSA. The CDR3 is made up of 17 amino acids. V shed 5 bases and J shed 2 bases, with 20 bases lying between them. CDR3 region: CASSPIWTAQFTDTQYF. The CDR3 DNA reads TGTGCCAGCAGCCCTATCTGGACAGCACAATTCACAGATACGCAGTATTTT.

The CDR3 here is CATRAGYGYTF. In DNA form, the CDR3 reads TGTGCCACCCGGGCGGGGTATGGCTACACCTTC. This chain uses TRBV28 with TRBJ1-2; D not certain. In germline, CDR1 is MDHEN, CDR2 SYDVKM. The length of the CDR3 is 11 residues. V lost 10 bases, J lost 5 bases, and 11 bases lay in between.